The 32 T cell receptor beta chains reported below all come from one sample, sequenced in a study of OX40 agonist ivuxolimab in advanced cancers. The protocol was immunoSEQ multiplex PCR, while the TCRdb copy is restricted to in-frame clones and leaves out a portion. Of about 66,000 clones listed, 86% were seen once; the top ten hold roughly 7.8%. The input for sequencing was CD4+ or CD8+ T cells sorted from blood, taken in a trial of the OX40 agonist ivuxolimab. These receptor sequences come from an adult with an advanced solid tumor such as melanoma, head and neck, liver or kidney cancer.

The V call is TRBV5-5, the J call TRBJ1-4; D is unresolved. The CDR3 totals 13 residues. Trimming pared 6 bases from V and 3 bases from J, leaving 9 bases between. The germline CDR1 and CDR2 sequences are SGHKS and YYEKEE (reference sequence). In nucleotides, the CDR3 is TGTGCCAGCACCCCGGCCTCTAATGAAAAACTGTTTTTT. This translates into CASTPASNEKLFF. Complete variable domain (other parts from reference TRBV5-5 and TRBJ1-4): DAGVTQSPTHLIKTRGQQVTLRCSPISGHKSVSWYQQVLGQGPQFIFQYYEKEERGRGNFPDRFSARQFPNYSSELNVNALLLGDSALYLCASTPASNEKLFFGSGTQLSVL.

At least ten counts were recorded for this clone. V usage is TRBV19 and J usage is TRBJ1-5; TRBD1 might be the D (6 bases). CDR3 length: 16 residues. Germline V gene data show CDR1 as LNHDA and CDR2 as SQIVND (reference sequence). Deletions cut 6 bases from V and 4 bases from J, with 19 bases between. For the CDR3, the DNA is TGTGCCAGTAGAAACGGGCGATGGGGGCGGAATCAGCCCCAGCATTTT. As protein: CASRNGRWGRNQPQHF.

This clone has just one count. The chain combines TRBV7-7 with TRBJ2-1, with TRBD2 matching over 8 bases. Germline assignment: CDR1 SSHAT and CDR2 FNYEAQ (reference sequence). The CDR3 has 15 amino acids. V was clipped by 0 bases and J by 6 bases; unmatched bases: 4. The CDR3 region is CASSLAAGGFNEQFF. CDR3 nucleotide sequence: TGTGCCAGCAGCTTAGCGGCGGGAGGTTTCAATGAGCAGTTCTTC.

CDR3 in amino acids: CASSLASTSGGDNEQFF. As DNA, the CDR3 is TGTGCCAGCAGCTTAGCTTCGACTAGCGGGGGGGACAATGAGCAGTTCTTC. The chain links TRBV7-9 to TRBJ2-1; TRBD2 matches 14 bases. The CDR3 sequence is 17 residues long. Germline lookup yields CDR1 SEHNR and CDR2 FQNEAQ (reference sequence). The V and J ends lost 0 bases and 5 bases, in that order; junction bases with no gene match: 3.

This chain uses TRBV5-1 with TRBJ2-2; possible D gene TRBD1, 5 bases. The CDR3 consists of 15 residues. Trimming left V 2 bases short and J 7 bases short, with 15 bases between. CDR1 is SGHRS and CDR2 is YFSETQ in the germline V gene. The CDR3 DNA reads TGCGCCAGCAGCTTAGACAGCCTCACAGGCGGGGAGCTGTTTTTT. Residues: CASSLDSLTGGELFF.

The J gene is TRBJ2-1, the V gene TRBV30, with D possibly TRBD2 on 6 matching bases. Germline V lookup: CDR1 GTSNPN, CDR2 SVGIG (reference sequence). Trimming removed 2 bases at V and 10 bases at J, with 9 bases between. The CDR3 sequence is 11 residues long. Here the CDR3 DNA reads TGTGCCTGGAGTCCTCGGGGGGAGCAGTTCTTC. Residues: CAWSPRGEQFF.

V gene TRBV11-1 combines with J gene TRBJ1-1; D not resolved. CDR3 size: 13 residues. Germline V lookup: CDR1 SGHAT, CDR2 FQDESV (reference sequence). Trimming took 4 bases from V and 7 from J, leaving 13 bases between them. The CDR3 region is CASSSYLSGEAFF. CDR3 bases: TGTGCCAGCAGCTCGTACTTATCGGGTGAAGCTTTCTTT.

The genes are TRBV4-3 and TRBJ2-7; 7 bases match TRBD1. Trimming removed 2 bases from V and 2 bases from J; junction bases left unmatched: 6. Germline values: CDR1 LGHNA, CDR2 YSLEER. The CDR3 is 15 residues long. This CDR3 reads CASSQTRDSTYEQYF. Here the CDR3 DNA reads TGCGCCAGCAGCCAAACCCGGGACAGCACCTACGAGCAGTACTTC.

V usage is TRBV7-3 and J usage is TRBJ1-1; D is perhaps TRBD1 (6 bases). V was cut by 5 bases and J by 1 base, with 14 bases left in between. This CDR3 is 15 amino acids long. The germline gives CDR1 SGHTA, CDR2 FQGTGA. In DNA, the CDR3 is TGTGCCAGCAGCCCGCGGGCAGGGGAGAACACTGAAGCTTTCTTT. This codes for CASSPRAGENTEAFF.

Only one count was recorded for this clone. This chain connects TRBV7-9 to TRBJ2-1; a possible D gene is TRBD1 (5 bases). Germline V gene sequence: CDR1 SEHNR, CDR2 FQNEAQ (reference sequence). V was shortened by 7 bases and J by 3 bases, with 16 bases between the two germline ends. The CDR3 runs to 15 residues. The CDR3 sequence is CASKQRGVLYNEQFF. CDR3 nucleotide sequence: TGTGCCAGCAAACAAAGGGGCGTCCTCTACAATGAGCAGTTCTTC.

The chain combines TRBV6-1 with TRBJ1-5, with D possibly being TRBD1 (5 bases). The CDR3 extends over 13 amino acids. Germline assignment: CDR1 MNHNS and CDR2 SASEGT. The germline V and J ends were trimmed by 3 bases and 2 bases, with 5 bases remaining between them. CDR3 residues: CASSEGGNQPQHF. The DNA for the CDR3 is TGTGCCAGCAGTGAGGGGGGCAATCAGCCCCAGCATTTT.

CDR3 nucleotide sequence: TGTGCCAGCAGTTCCCCCTACAATGAGCAGTTCTTC. It codes for CASSSPYNEQFF. This chain connects TRBV5-4 to TRBJ2-1; D gene unclear. The length of the CDR3 is 12 residues. Germline CDR1 is SGHNT and CDR2 is YYREEE (reference sequence). V was clipped by 5 bases and J by 2 bases, with 5 bases between them.

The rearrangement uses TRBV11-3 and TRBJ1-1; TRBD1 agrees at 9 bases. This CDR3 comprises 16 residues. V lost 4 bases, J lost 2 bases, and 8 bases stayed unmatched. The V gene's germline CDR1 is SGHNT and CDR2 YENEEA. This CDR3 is CASSSARDRENTEAFF. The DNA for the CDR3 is TGTGCCAGCAGCTCCGCCAGGGACAGGGAAAACACTGAAGCTTTCTTT.

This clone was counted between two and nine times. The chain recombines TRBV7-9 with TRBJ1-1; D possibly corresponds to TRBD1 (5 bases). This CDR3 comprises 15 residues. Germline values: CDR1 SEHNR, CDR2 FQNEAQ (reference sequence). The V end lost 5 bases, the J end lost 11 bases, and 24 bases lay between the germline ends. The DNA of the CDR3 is TGTGCCAGCAGCCGAGGGACCGGGAGCACAACTTCGGCTTTCTTT. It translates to CASSRGTGSTTSAFF.

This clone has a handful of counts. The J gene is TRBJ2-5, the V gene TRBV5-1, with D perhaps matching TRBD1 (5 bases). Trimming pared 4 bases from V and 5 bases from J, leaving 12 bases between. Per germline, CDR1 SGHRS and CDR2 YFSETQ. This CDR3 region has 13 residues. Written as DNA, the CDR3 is TGCGCCAGCAGCGCCAGGGTTCAGGAGACCCAGTACTTC. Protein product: CASSARVQETQYF.

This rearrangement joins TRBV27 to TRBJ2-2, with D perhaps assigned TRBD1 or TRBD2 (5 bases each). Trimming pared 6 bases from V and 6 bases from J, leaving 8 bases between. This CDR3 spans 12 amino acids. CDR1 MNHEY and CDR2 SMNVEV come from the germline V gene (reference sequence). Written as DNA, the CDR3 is TGTGCCAGCAGAGAGGGGCCCGGGGAGCTGTTTTTT. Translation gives CASREGPGELFF.

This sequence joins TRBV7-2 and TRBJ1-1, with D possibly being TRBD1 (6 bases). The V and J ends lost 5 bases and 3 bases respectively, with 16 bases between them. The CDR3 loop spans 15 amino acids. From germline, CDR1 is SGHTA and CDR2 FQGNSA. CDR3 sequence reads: CASSPRTVRDTEAFF. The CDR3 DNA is TGTGCCAGCAGCCCGCGGACAGTAAGAGACACTGAAGCTTTCTTT. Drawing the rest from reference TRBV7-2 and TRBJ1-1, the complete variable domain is GAGVSQSPSNKVTEKGKDVELRCDPISGHTALYWYRQSLGQGLEFLIYFQGNSAPDKSGLPSDRFSAERTGGSVSTLTIQRTQQEDSAVYLCASSPRTVRDTEAFFGQGTRLTVV.

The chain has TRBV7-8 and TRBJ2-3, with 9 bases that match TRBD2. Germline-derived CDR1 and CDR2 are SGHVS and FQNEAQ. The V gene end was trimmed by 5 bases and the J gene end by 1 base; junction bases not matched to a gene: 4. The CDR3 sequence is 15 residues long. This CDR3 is CASSPRTSGTDTQYF. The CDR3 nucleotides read TGTGCCAGCAGCCCACGGACTAGCGGCACAGATACGCAGTATTTT.

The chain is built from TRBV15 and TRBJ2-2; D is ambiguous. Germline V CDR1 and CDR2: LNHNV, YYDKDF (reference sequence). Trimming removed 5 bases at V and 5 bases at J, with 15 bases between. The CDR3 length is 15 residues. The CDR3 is CATSSLGYTTGELFF. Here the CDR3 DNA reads TGTGCCACCAGCTCATTAGGGTATACGACCGGGGAGCTGTTTTTT.

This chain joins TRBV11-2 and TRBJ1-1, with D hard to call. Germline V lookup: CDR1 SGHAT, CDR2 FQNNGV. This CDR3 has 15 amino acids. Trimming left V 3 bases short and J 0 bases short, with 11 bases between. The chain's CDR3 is CASSLQNSMNTEAFF. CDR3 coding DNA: TGTGCCAGCAGCTTGCAAAACAGCATGAACACTGAAGCTTTCTTT.

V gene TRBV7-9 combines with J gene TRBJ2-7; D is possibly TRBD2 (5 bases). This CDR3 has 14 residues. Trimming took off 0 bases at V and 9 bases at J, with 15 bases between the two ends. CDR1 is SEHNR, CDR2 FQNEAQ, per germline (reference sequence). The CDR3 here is CASSLAARVKAQYF. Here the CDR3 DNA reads TGTGCCAGCAGCTTAGCGGCGAGGGTAAAGGCGCAGTACTTC.

The CDR3: CASSLGDSPLHF. CDR3 DNA sequence: TGTGCCAGCAGTTTAGGGGATTCACCCCTCCACTTT. V gene TRBV28 combines with J gene TRBJ1-6, with D unresolved. The CDR3 contains 12 residues. Per germline, CDR1 MDHEN and CDR2 SYDVKM. V lost 2 bases to trimming and J lost 8 bases, with 4 bases between them.

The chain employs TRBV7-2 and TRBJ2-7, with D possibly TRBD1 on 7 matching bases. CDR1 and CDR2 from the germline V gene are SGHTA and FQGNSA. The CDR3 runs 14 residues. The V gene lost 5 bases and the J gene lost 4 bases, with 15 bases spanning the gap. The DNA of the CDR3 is TGTGCCAGCAGCATGACAGGGAGGAGTTACGAGCAGTACTTC. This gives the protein CASSMTGRSYEQYF.

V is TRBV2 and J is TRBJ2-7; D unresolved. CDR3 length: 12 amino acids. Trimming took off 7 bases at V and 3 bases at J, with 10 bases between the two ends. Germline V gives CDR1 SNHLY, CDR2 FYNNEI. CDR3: CASNKGNYEQYF. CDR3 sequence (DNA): TGTGCCAGCAATAAGGGAAACTACGAGCAGTACTTC.

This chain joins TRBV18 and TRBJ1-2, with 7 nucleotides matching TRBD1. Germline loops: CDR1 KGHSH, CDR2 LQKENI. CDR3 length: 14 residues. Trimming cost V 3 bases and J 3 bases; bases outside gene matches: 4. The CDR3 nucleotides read TGTGCCAGCTCACCGGGACAGAGAGACTATGGCTACACCTTC. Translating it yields CASSPGQRDYGYTF.

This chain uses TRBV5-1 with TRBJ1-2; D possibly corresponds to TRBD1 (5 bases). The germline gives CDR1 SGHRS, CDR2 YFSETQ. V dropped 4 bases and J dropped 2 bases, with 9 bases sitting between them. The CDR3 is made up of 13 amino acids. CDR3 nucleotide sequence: TGCGCCAGCAGCACAGGACGGAACTATGGCTACACCTTC. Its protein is CASSTGRNYGYTF. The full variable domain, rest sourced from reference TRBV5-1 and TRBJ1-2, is KAGVTQTPRYLIKTRGQQVTLSCSPISGHRSVSWYQQTPGQGLQFLFEYFSETQRNKGNFPGRFSGRQFSNSRSEMNVSTLELGDSALYLCASSTGRNYGYTFGSGTRLTVV.

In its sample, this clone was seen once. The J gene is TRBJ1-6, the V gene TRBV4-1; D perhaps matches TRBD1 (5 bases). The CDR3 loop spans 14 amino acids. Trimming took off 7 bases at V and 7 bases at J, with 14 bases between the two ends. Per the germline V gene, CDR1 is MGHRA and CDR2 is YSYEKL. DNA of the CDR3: TGCGCCAGCACCCCAAGTCACAGGAATTCACCCCTCCACTTT. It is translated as CASTPSHRNSPLHF.

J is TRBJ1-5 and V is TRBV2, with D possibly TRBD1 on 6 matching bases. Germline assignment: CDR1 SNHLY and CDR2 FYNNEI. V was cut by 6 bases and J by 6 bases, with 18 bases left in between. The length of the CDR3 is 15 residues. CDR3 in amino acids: CASRSGGAYGQPQHF. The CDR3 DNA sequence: TGTGCCAGCAGGAGTGGGGGGGCTTACGGTCAGCCCCAGCATTTT.

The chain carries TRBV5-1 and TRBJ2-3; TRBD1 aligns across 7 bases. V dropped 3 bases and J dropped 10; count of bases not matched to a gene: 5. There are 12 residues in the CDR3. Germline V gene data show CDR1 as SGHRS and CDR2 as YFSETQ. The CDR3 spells CASSSQGDPQYF. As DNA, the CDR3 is TGCGCCAGCAGCTCTCAGGGGGACCCGCAGTATTTT.

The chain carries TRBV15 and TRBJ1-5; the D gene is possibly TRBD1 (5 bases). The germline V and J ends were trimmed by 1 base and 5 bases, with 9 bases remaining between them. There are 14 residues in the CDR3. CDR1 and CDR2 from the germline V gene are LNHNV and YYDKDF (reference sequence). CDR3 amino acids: CATSRGGNDQPQHF. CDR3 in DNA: TGTGCCACCAGCAGAGGGGGGAATGATCAGCCCCAGCATTTT.

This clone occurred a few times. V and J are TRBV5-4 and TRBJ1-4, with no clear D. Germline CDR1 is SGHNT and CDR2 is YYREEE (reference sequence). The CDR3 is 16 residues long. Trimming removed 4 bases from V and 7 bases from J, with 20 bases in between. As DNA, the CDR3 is TGTGCCAGCAGCGTAGACGGACCTGGGGTTAGTGAAAAACTGTTTTTT. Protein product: CASSVDGPGVSEKLFF.

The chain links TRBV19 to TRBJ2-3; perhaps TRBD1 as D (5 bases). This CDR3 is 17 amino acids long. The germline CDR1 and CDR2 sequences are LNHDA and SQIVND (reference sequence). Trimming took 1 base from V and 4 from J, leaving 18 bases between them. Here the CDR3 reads CASSIALIQVGADTQYF. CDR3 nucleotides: TGTGCCAGTAGTATAGCGCTGATACAGGTTGGAGCAGATACGCAGTATTTT.